These T cell receptor beta chains were read from a single sample in a study of T-cell reconstitution after alpha-beta-depleted transplantation in children. TCRdb passed the PCR reads through MiXCR, listing each CDR3 protein once. The sample has roughly 670,000 distinct CDR3 sequences; roughly 14% are singletons. The sequencing here drew on PBMCs, taken before TCRalphabeta/CD19-depleted stem cell transplant. The receptors come from a girl aged 2 to 9 with congenital amegakaryocytic thrombocytopenia, due to receive a stem cell transplant. Both conserved end residues are part of each CDR3. Fields, in order: V gene, clone size, J gene, CDR3 protein. For some rows the clone size is stated as once, few or many, or as a class when expanded; others skip it.

V gene: TRBV30; clone size: .; J gene: TRBJ2-7; CDR3 protein: CAWRWDSVYEQYF
V gene: TRBV5-1; clone size: many; J gene: TRBJ2-7; CDR3 protein: CASSFGDRGNEQYF
V gene: TRBV7-9; clone size: .; J gene: TRBJ2-2; CDR3 protein: CASSSRDRVEDTGELFF
V gene: TRBV20-1; clone size: .; J gene: TRBJ2-1; CDR3 protein: CSETGYLNEQFF
V gene: TRBV7-8; clone size: .; J gene: TRBJ1-6; CDR3 protein: CASSFRDSPLHF
V gene: TRBV4-2; clone size: .; J gene: TRBJ2-2; CDR3 protein: CASSPAGTNTGELFF
V gene: TRBV29-1; clone size: many; J gene: TRBJ2-5; CDR3 protein: CSVERGEGETQYF
V gene: TRBV29-1; clone size: few; J gene: TRBJ2-2; CDR3 protein: CSVGSGGELFF
V gene: TRBV29-1; clone size: many; J gene: TRBJ1-5; CDR3 protein: CSVGGLQPQHF
V gene: TRBV24-1; clone size: few; J gene: TRBJ2-2; CDR3 protein: CATSDLNRGLTNTGELFF
V gene: TRBV29-1; clone size: few; J gene: TRBJ2-7; CDR3 protein: CSVEGQGKTYEQYF
V gene: TRBV3-1; clone size: many; J gene: TRBJ2-1; CDR3 protein: CASSHPSDRYNEQFF
V gene: TRBV20-1; clone size: .; J gene: TRBJ2-1; CDR3 protein: CSARDGSGLGYEQFF
V gene: TRBV5-1; clone size: many; J gene: TRBJ2-1; CDR3 protein: CASSLIPLAGYNEQFF
V gene: TRBV28; clone size: many; J gene: TRBJ2-7; CDR3 protein: CASKAYYEQYF
V gene: TRBV29-1; clone size: many; J gene: TRBJ2-3; CDR3 protein: CSVEVVGGSTDTQYF
V gene: TRBV20-1; clone size: many; J gene: TRBJ2-2; CDR3 protein: CSARVRSGIYHGELFF
V gene: TRBV7-6; clone size: .; J gene: TRBJ2-1; CDR3 protein: CAISLAPGTGEQFF
V gene: TRBV5-1; clone size: many; J gene: TRBJ2-1; CDR3 protein: CASSLRGSGNEQFF
V gene: TRBV11-2; clone size: many; J gene: TRBJ1-4; CDR3 protein: CASSATATNEKLFF
V gene: TRBV5-1; clone size: many; J gene: TRBJ1-6; CDR3 protein: CASSLTYREDSPLHF
V gene: TRBV4-2; clone size: few; J gene: TRBJ2-7; CDR3 protein: CASSQVSGGESPYF